This paragraph reports one TCR beta chain. Its target is unknown. The record originates from a study of cytomegalovirus exposure and HLA in healthy donors. V was pared by 3 bases and J by 9 bases, with 21 bases between. Germline CDR1 GTSNPN, CDR2 SVGIG (reference sequence). The CDR3 length is 16 residues. 60 Vbeta and 13 Jbeta primers were used in PCR. This table comes from immunoSEQ multiplex PCR, and its TCRdb copy is limited to in-frame clones, with some not included. In the table there are 90,000 to 120,000 clones, over 70% of which are singletons. General study points: Later work found most CMV-associated TCR beta chains apparently HLA-restricted.

The sequenced material came from PBMCs. The TCR sequence derives from a man aged 25 to 40 in good health and CMV-seronegative. V and J are TRBV30 and TRBJ1-6, with a possible D match to TRBD1 (6 bases). CDR3 sequence: CAWRHRVILRVSPLHF. The CDR3 DNA follows: TGTGCCTGGAGGCACAGGGTGATTCTAAGGGTTTCACCCCTCCACTTT.